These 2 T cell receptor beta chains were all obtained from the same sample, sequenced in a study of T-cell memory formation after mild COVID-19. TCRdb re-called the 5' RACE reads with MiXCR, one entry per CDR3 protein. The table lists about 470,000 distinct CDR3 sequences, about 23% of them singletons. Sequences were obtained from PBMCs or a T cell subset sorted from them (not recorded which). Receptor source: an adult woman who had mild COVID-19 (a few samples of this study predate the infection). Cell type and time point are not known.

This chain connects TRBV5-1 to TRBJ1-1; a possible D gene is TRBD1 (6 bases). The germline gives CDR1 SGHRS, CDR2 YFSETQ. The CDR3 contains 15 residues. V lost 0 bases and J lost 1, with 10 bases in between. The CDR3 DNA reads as TGCGCCAGCAGCTTGGAGGGGGTATGGAACACTGAAGCTTTCTTT. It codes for CASSLEGVWNTEAFF.

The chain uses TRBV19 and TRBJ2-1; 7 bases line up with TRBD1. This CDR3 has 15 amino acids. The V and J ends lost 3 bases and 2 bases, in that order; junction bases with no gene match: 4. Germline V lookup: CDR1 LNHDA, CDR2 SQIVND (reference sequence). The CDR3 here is CASSIYQGAYNEQFF. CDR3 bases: TGTGCCAGTAGTATTTATCAGGGGGCCTACAATGAGCAGTTCTTC.